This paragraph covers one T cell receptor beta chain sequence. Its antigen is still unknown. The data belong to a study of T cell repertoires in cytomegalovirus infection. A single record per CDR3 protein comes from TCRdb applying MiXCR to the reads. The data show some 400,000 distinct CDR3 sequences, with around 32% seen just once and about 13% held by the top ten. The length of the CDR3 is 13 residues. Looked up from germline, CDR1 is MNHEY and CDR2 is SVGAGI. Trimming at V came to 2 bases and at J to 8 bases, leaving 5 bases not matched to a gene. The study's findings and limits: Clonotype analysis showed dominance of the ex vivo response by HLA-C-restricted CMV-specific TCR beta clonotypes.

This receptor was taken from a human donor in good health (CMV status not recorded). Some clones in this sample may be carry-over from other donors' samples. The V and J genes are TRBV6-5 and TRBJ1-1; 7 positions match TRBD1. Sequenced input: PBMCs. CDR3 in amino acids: CASSYDRVREAFF. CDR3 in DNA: TGTGCCAGCAGTTACGACAGGGTTAGGGAAGCTTTCTTT.